The present T cell receptor beta chain was sequenced within a study of T cells after yellow fever vaccination. Study-level points and caveats: On re-exposure, the response was weaker but peaked faster, at day 5 versus 15. The booster saw the reappearance of most primary-vaccination clones (around 95% CD4, roughly 87% CD8). Among all clonotypes, a small share was observed in both CD4 and CD8 compartments.

The authors made TCR cDNA by 5'RACE template switching, adding a universal primer site and UMIs. Via MiXCR, TCRdb re-called the 5' RACE reads, giving one row per CDR3 protein. The table lists about 74,000 distinct CDR3 sequences, approximately 7% of them singletons. In this sample, this clonotype turned up a few times. Antigen unknown. Germline CDR1 reads SEHNR; CDR2 reads FQNEAQ (reference sequence). Trimming cost V 9 bases and J 0 bases; bases outside gene matches: 3. The CDR3 has 13 amino acids. The sample here was CD8+ T cells sorted from PBMCs, taken around 5 days after the first yellow fever vaccination. The clonotype originates from a man aged 18-30 years who received the YFV17D yellow fever vaccine. The chain recombines TRBV7-9 with TRBJ1-1; 8 bases agree with TRBD1. The CDR3, as DNA: TGTGCCAGTGGACAGGGAGTGAACACTGAAGCTTTCTTT. Its protein is CASGQGVNTEAFF. Drawing the rest from reference TRBV7-9 and TRBJ1-1, the complete variable domain is DTGVSQNPRHKITKRGQNVTFRCDPISEHNRLYWYRQTLGQGPEFLTYFQNEAQLEKSRLLSDRFSAERPKGSFSTLEIQRTEQGDSAMYLCASGQGVNTEAFFGQGTRLTVV.